The present T cell receptor beta chain was sequenced within a study of patients and donors after allogeneic stem cell transplantation. The sample holds many counts of this clonotype. TCRdb analysed the RT-PCR reads with MiXCR anew, one entry per CDR3 protein. The sample carries 87,000 or so distinct CDR3 sequences, less than 5% recorded once. Sequencing was performed on blood, either unsorted or a sorted T cell fraction (not recorded which). This clonotype originated in a human donor who was either an allogeneic HSCT recipient or a stem cell or donor lymphocyte infusion donor (not recorded which). It is not recorded whose cells these are; they may come from a transplant donor.

DNA of the CDR3: TGTGCCAGCAGCCCCCGGAGGGGACGGGAGACCCAGTACTTC. It specifies CASSPRRGRETQYF. The chain employs TRBV14 and TRBJ2-5, with D perhaps matching TRBD2 (6 bases). Trimming shortened V by 4 bases and J by 5 bases, and 14 bases separated the two germline ends. CDR1 and CDR2 (germline): SGHDN, FVKESK. This CDR3 has 14 amino acids.